These 10 T cell receptor beta chains originate from one sample sequenced in a study of blood T cells in healthy people across ages. Then a second PCR, running roughly 6 to 11 cycles, was carried out with a sample-barcoded 5' primer and a J-beta primer mix. TCRdb used MiXCR to reprocess the 5' RACE reads, holding one entry per CDR3 protein. The sample includes some 850,000 distinct CDR3 sequences, more than 25% of them seen just once. These data were also reused for a study on T cells of mothers and their children.

The material sequenced was blood. The receptors originated from a boy aged 5-17 years in good health.

A few counts support this clonotype. V gene TRBV15 combines with J gene TRBJ1-5, with D hard to call. The CDR3 length is 18 residues. V was clipped by 1 base and J by 0 bases, with 16 bases between them. Looked up from germline, CDR1 is LNHNV and CDR2 is YYDKDF (reference sequence). The CDR3, as DNA: TGTGCCACCAGCAGAGCCGCCGACCCAGCTTATAGCAATCAGCCCCAGCATTTT. This encodes CATSRAADPAYSNQPQHF.

This chain connects TRBV3-1 to TRBJ1-2; TRBD1 matches 8 bases. V trimming: 8 bases; J trimming: 6 bases; junction bases outside the gene matches: 17. Germline loops: CDR1 LGHDT, CDR2 YNNKEL (reference sequence). The CDR3 loop spans 16 amino acids. Here the CDR3 reads CASWGRGPIRSDGYTF. For the CDR3, the DNA is TGTGCCAGCTGGGGCAGGGGGCCCATAAGGTCCGATGGCTACACCTTC.

This clonotype appeared a few times. The V and J genes are TRBV3-1 and TRBJ2-1, with a tentative D call TRBD2 (6 bases). There are 13 residues in the CDR3. The germline V and J ends were trimmed by 4 bases and 6 bases, with 10 bases remaining between them. Germline loops: CDR1 LGHDT, CDR2 YNNKEL (reference sequence). CDR3 sequence: CASSRLVGNEQFF. In DNA, the CDR3 is TGTGCCAGCAGCCGACTAGTAGGCAATGAGCAGTTCTTC.

This clonotype was seen a few times. The chain joins TRBV3-1 to TRBJ1-1; a possible D gene is TRBD1 (5 bases). Germline CDR1 reads LGHDT; CDR2 reads YNNKEL (reference sequence). The CDR3 length is 11 residues. V lost 3 bases, J lost 8 bases, and 7 bases lay in between. CDR3 region: CASSHGHEAFF. The CDR3 DNA follows: TGTGCCAGCAGCCATGGACACGAAGCTTTCTTT.

The table lists this clonotype with a few counts. This chain links TRBV25-1 with TRBJ2-3, with D perhaps matching TRBD2 (5 bases). V gave up 2 bases and J gave up 1 base, with 10 bases separating them. The germline V gene has CDR1 MGHDK and CDR2 SYGVNS. This CDR3 comprises 15 residues. The CDR3 is CASSESERRTDTQYF. In nucleotides, the CDR3 is TGTGCCAGCAGTGAAAGTGAGCGGCGCACAGATACGCAGTATTTT.

The chain carries TRBV29-1 and TRBJ1-4; TRBD1 might be the D (6 bases). The CDR3 has 14 amino acids. Deletions cut 7 bases from V and 0 bases from J, with 12 bases between. Germline V gene lookup returns CDR1 SQVTM and CDR2 ANQGSEA. CDR3 nucleotides: TGCAGCGCCCGAAGGGGGGCAACTAATGAAAAACTGTTTTTT. It codes for CSARRGATNEKLFF.

There are a few counts of this clonotype. Here the CDR3 reads CAWSEGPNTF. The CDR3 DNA reads as TGTGCCTGGAGCGAGGGGCCAAACACCTTC. The rearrangement uses TRBV30 and TRBJ1-2; possible D gene TRBD1, 5 bases. Germline V gene sequence: CDR1 GTSNPN, CDR2 SVGIG (reference sequence). This CDR3 is 10 amino acids long. V was clipped by 3 bases and J by 12 bases, with 11 bases between them.

The chain joins TRBV2 to TRBJ2-5; D unresolved. The end of the DNA fits TRBJ2-1 better, so the J call may be wrong. CDR1 SNHLY and CDR2 FYNNEI come from the germline V gene. The CDR3 sequence is 13 residues long. CDR3 region: CASRVGTLDEQFF. DNA of the CDR3: TGTGCCAGCAGGGTAGGCACCTTGGATGAGCAGTTCTTC.

The V call is TRBV18, the J call TRBJ2-7, with D hard to call. Trimming removed 2 bases at V and 3 bases at J, with 11 bases between. The CDR3 covers 14 residues. CDR1 is KGHSH, CDR2 LQKENI, per germline. The CDR3 DNA reads as TGTGCCAGCTCACCATTGCAGGCGATCTACGAGCAGTACTTC. Protein sequence: CASSPLQAIYEQYF. The complete variable domain, with remaining parts taken from reference TRBV18 and TRBJ2-7, reads NAGVMQNPRHLVRRRGQEARLRCSPMKGHSHVYWYRQLPEEGLKFMVYLQKENIIDESGMPKERFSAEFPKEGPSILRIQQVVRGDSAAYFCASSPLQAIYEQYFGPGTRLTVT.

The table lists this clonotype with a few counts. The chain joins TRBV20-1 to TRBJ1-1; perhaps TRBD1 as D (5 bases). CDR3 size: 12 residues. V was cut by 2 bases and J by 4 bases, with 8 bases left in between. Germline lookup yields CDR1 DFQATT and CDR2 SNEGSKA (reference sequence). The CDR3 sequence: CSARSGITEAFF. DNA of the CDR3: TGCAGTGCTAGATCAGGGATCACTGAAGCTTTCTTT.